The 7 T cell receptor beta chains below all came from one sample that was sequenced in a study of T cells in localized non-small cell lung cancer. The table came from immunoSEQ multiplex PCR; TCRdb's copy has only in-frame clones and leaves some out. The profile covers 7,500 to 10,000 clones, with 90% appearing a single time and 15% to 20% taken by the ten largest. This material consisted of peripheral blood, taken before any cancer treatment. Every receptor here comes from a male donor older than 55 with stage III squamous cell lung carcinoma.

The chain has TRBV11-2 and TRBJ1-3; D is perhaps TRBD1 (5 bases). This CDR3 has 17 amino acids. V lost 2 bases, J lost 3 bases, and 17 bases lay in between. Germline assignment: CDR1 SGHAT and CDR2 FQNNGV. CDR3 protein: CASSLSRFGQGGNTIYF. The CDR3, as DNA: TGTGCCAGCAGCTTATCTAGGTTCGGCCAGGGTGGAAACACCATATATTTT.

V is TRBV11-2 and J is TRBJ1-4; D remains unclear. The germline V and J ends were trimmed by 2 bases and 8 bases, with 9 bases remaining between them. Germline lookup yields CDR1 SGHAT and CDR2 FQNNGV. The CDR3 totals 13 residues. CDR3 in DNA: TGTGCCAGCAGCTTAACGGGTAGCGAAAAACTGTTTTTT. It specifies CASSLTGSEKLFF.

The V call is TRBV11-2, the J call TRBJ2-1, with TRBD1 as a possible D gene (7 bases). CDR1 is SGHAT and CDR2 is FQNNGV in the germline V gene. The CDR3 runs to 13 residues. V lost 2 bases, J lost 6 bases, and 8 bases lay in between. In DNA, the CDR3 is TGTGCCAGCAGCTTACAGGGGGGCAATGAGCAGTTCTTC. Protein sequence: CASSLQGGNEQFF. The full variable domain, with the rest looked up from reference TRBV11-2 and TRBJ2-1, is EAGVAQSPRYKIIEKRQSVAFWCNPISGHATLYWYQQILGQGPKLLIQFQNNGVVDDSQLPKDRFSAERLKGVDSTLKIQPAKLEDSAVYLCASSLQGGNEQFFGPGTRLTVL.

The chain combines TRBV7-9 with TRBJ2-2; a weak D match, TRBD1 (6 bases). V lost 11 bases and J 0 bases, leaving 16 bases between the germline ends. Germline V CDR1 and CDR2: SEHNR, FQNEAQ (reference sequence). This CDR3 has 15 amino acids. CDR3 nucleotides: TGTGCCGGATCGAACAGGGTAGCGAACACCGGGGAGCTGTTTTTT. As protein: CAGSNRVANTGELFF.

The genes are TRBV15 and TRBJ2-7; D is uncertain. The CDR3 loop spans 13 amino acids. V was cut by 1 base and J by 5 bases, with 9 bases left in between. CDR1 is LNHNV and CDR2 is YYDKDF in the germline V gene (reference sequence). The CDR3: CATSRVLFHEQYF. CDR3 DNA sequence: TGTGCCACCAGCAGAGTTTTGTTCCACGAGCAGTACTTC. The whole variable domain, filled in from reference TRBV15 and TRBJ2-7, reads DAMVIQNPRYQVTQFGKPVTLSCSQTLNHNVMYWYQQKSSQAPKLLFHYYDKDFNNEADTPDNFQSRRPNTSFCFLDIRSPGLGDTAMYLCATSRVLFHEQYFGPGTRLTVT.

As DNA, the CDR3 is TGTGCCAGCAGCCAAGAGTCCAGGAACAATGAGCAGTTCTTC. This codes for CASSQESRNNEQFF. The chain recombines TRBV4-2 with TRBJ2-1, with D unresolved. Germline CDR1 reads LGHNA; CDR2 reads YNFKEQ. This CDR3 comprises 14 residues. V lost 0 bases, J lost 5 bases, and 8 bases lay in between.

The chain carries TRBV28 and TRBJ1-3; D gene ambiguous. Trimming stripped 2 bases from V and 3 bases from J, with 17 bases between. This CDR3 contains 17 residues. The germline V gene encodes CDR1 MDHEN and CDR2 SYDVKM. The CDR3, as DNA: TGTGCCAGCAGTTTAGCAGGAAGGGTTCCGCTTGGAAACACCATATATTTT. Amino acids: CASSLAGRVPLGNTIYF. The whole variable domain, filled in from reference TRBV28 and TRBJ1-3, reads DVKVTQSSRYLVKRTGEKVFLECVQDMDHENMFWYRQDPGLGLRLIYFSYDVKMKEKGDIPEGYSVSREKKERFSLILESASTNQTSMYLCASSLAGRVPLGNTIYFGEGSWLTVV.